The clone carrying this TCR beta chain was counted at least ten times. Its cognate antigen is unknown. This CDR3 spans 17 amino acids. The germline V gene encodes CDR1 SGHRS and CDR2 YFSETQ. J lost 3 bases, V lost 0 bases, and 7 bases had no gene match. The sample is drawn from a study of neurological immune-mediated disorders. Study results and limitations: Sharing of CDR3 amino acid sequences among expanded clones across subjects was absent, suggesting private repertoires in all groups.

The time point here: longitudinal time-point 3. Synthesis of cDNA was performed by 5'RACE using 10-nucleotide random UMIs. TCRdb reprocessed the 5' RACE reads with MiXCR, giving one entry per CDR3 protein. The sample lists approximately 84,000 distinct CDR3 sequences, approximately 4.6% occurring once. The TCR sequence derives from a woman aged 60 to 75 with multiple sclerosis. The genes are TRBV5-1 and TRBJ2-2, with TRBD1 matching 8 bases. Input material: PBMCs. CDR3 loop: CASSLGDRLGDTGELFF. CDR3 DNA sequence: TGCGCCAGCAGCTTGGGGGACAGGCTCGGGGACACCGGGGAGCTGTTTTTT.